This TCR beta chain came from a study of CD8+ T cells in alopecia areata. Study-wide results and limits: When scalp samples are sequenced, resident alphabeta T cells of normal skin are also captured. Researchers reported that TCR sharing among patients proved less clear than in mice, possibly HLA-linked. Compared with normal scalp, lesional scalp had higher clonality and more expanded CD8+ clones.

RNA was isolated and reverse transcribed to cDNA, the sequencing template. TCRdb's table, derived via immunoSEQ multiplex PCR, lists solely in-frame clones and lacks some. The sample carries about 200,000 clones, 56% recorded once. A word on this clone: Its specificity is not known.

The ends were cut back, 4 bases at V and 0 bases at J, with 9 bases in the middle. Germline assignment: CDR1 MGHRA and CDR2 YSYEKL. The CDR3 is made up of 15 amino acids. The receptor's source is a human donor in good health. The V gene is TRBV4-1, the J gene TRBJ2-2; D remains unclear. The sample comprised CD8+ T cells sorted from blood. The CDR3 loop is CASSPRTANTGELFF. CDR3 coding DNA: TGCGCCAGCAGCCCCCGGACGGCGAACACCGGGGAGCTGTTTTTT.